These 21 T cell receptor beta chains were all obtained from the same sample, sequenced in a study of shared clonotypes between healthy human individuals. Profiling relied on immunoSEQ multiplex PCR, and the TCRdb table lists in-frame clones only, not all of them. This repertoire shows some 1.1 million clones, about 80% found once; its top ten account for 0.89%. What was sequenced was memory CD4+ T cells from PBMCs. As to subset: CD45RA-negative fraction. These receptors all come from a man between 18 and 35 years old in good health. Some clones in this sample may be carry-over from other donors' samples.

V gene TRBV7-9 combines with J gene TRBJ1-2; 8 nucleotides align to TRBD1. The CDR3 is 16 residues long. The germline CDR1 and CDR2 sequences are SEHNR and FQNEAQ (reference sequence). V gave up 3 bases and J gave up 8 bases; unmatched junction bases: 14. CDR3 in DNA: TGTGCCAGCAGCTTGCGAACAGGGGGACCGAGTCGCGGCTACACCTTC. Amino acids: CASSLRTGGPSRGYTF.

The chain has TRBV4-3 and TRBJ1-2; D is unclear. V lost 0 bases and J lost 1, with 12 bases in between. The germline CDR1 and CDR2 sequences are LGHNA and YSLEER. The CDR3 length is 16 residues. The CDR3 protein is CASSQDWREDNYGYTF. CDR3 sequence (DNA): TGCGCCAGCAGCCAAGATTGGAGGGAAGATAACTATGGCTACACCTTC.

The chain has TRBV7-2 and TRBJ2-2; D is ambiguous. This CDR3 is built from 18 residues. Germline assignment: CDR1 SGHTA and CDR2 FQGNSA. V was shortened by 3 bases and J by 1 base, with 18 bases between the two germline ends. DNA for the CDR3: TGTGCCAGCAGCTTCCGGACCACACGGTACGGGAACACCGGGGAGCTGTTTTTT. Translation gives CASSFRTTRYGNTGELFF.

This chain uses TRBV28 with TRBJ1-1, with 7 bases that match TRBD1. This CDR3 is built from 14 residues. Trimming took 4 bases from V and 3 from J; bases not matched to a gene: 5. Per germline, CDR1 MDHEN and CDR2 SYDVKM. The CDR3 spells CASSSYRGYTEAFF. CDR3 bases: TGTGCCAGCAGTTCCTACAGGGGCTACACTGAAGCTTTCTTT.

This clone was seen a few times. The chain joins TRBV9 to TRBJ2-7, with 9 bases identical to TRBD1. The CDR3 extends over 15 amino acids. Germline values: CDR1 SGDLS, CDR2 YYNGEE. V lost 0 bases and J lost 6; bases outside the gene matches: 7. This chain's CDR3 is CASSVGWGQGSEQYF. CDR3 bases: TGTGCCAGCAGCGTAGGTTGGGGACAGGGCTCCGAGCAGTACTTC.

This clone was observed a few times. The chain uses TRBV4-3 and TRBJ1-1; 7 positions agree with TRBD1. CDR1 and CDR2 (germline): LGHNA, YSLEER. The CDR3 runs to 13 residues. Unmatched junction bases numbered 8, after V lost 4 bases and J lost 9 bases. Here the CDR3 DNA reads TGCGCCAGCAGCCCCTCACAGGGGTGGCAAGCTTTCTTT. This translates into CASSPSQGWQAFF.

The rearrangement joins TRBV29-1 to TRBJ2-1, with no clear D. The germline V gene encodes CDR1 SQVTM and CDR2 ANQGSEA. V was cut by 6 bases and J by 8 bases, with 17 bases left in between. The CDR3 is 13 residues long. CDR3 nucleotide sequence: TGCAGCGTATCTTCCGGGCCCCTTTATGAGCAGTTCTTC. It yields the protein CSVSSGPLYEQFF.

The chain is built from TRBV9 and TRBJ2-1, with 10 bases identical to TRBD1. V dropped 4 bases and J dropped 8; count of bases not matched to a gene: 6. This CDR3 has 14 residues. Looked up from germline, CDR1 is SGDLS and CDR2 is YYNGEE. As DNA, the CDR3 is TGTGCCAGCAGCCCGTGGGACAGGGGAGATGAGCAGTTCTTC. This encodes CASSPWDRGDEQFF.

The chain has TRBV5-1 and TRBJ2-7; D gene ambiguous. The CDR3 has 15 amino acids. V lost 0 bases to trimming and J lost 2 bases, with 12 bases between them. Germline lookup yields CDR1 SGHRS and CDR2 YFSETQ. CDR3 region: CASSLGSDGTYEQYF. Written as DNA, the CDR3 is TGCGCCAGCAGCTTGGGGTCTGACGGTACCTACGAGCAGTACTTC.

V usage is TRBV5-1 and J usage is TRBJ2-5, with D hard to call. V was shortened by 6 bases and J by 5 bases, with 17 bases between the two germline ends. In germline, CDR1 is SGHRS, CDR2 YFSETQ. The CDR3 runs to 14 residues. CDR3 sequence: CASKEGFEVETQYF. The CDR3 DNA reads TGCGCCAGCAAGGAAGGTTTTGAGGTGGAGACCCAGTACTTC.

The J gene is TRBJ2-4, the V gene TRBV5-1, with a weak D call TRBD1 (5 bases). V dropped 0 bases and J dropped 6 bases, with 10 bases sitting between them. CDR3 size: 14 residues. Germline V CDR1 and CDR2: SGHRS, YFSETQ. CDR3 amino acids: CASSLVRDLNIQYF. The CDR3 DNA reads as TGCGCCAGCAGCTTGGTCAGGGATCTAAACATTCAGTACTTC.

V and J are TRBV19 and TRBJ2-1, with D tentatively TRBD2 (6 bases). CDR1 and CDR2 (germline): LNHDA, SQIVND (reference sequence). This CDR3 is built from 15 residues. V lost 3 bases, J lost 6 bases, and 15 bases lay in between. The CDR3 protein is CASSIYSGEPNEQFF. The CDR3 region has the DNA TGTGCCAGTAGTATTTATTCGGGGGAGCCCAATGAGCAGTTCTTC.

This chain uses TRBV7-8 with TRBJ2-5; 7 positions match TRBD2. The CDR3 contains 15 residues. Germline V gene sequence: CDR1 SGHVS, CDR2 FQNEAQ. V lost 5 bases, J lost 5 bases, and 11 bases stayed unmatched. CDR3 DNA: TGTGCCAGCAGCCCCTGGGGCGGGAGATGGGAGACCCAGTACTTC. It translates to CASSPWGGRWETQYF. Drawing the rest from reference TRBV7-8 and TRBJ2-5, the complete variable domain is GAGVSQSPRYKVAKRGQDVALRCDPISGHVSLFWYQQALGQGPEFLTYFQNEAQLDKSGLPSDRFFAERPEGSVSTLKIQRTQQEDSAVYLCASSPWGGRWETQYFGPGTRLLVL.

The chain joins TRBV6-1 to TRBJ2-2, with TRBD2 matching over 11 bases. Germline V gene data show CDR1 as MNHNS and CDR2 as SASEGT. There are 15 residues in the CDR3. V was pared by 5 bases and J by 5 bases, with 4 bases of the junction left unmatched. The CDR3 DNA reads as TGTGCCAGCAGTATAGCGGGAGGGTCAACCGGGGAGCTGTTTTTT. Protein: CASSIAGGSTGELFF.

A word on this clone: A read error may explain this, as a much larger clone is one base away. The V call is TRBV7-9, the J call TRBJ2-7; 11 nucleotides agree with TRBD2. CDR1 SEHNR and CDR2 FQNEAQ come from the germline V gene (reference sequence). This CDR3 has 14 amino acids. J gave up 3 bases and V 5 bases, and 3 bases lay outside the gene matches. The DNA for the CDR3 is TGTGCCAGCAGCGCCGGGACTAGCGGCTACGAGCAGTACTTC. It translates to CASSAGTSGYEQYF. Filled out from reference TRBV7-9 and TRBJ2-7, the complete variable domain reads DTGVSQNPRHKITKRGQNVTFRCDPISEHNRLYWYRQTLGQGPEFLTYFQNEAQLEKSRLLSDRFSAERPKGSFSTLEIQRTEQGDSAMYLCASSAGTSGYEQYFGPGTRLTVT.

This clone was seen just once. The V call is TRBV7-3, the J call TRBJ1-1; D remains unclear. The CDR3 is 13 residues long. Trimming shortened V by 4 bases and J by 1 base, and 7 bases separated the two germline ends. From germline, CDR1 is SGHTA and CDR2 FQGTGA. The CDR3 coding sequence is TGTGCCAGCAGCTATCAGGCGAACACTGAAGCTTTCTTT. Encoded protein: CASSYQANTEAFF.

This rearrangement joins TRBV4-3 to TRBJ2-3; D is undetermined. Per the germline V gene, CDR1 is LGHNA and CDR2 is YSLEER. V lost 3 bases to trimming and J lost 0 bases, with 4 bases between them. The CDR3 extends over 13 amino acids. The CDR3 spells CASSQSSTDTQYF. The CDR3 bases are TGCGCCAGCAGCCAGTCTAGCACAGATACGCAGTATTTT.

This clone occurred many times. This rearrangement joins TRBV27 to TRBJ1-1, with no clear D. Trimming pared 4 bases from V and 0 bases from J, leaving 21 bases between. Germline values: CDR1 MNHEY, CDR2 SMNVEV (reference sequence). The CDR3 has 18 residues. CDR3 nucleotides: TGTGCCAGCAGTTCCATATCCCGAGGTCTACAGATGAACACTGAAGCTTTCTTT. It codes for CASSSISRGLQMNTEAFF.

The chain carries TRBV23-1 and TRBJ2-1, with D perhaps TRBD1 (5 bases). TRBV23-1 is flagged as an ORF with uncertain function. The ends were cut back, 6 bases at V and 3 bases at J, with 9 bases in the middle. The CDR3 consists of 13 residues. The CDR3 DNA reads TGCGCCAGCAGACTGGACATCTACAATGAGCAGTTCTTC. It encodes CASRLDIYNEQFF.

CDR3 loop: CASGGWDEQFF. CDR3 DNA sequence: TGTGCCAGCGGGGGGTGGGATGAGCAGTTCTTC. This rearrangement joins TRBV28 to TRBJ2-1; the D gene is possibly TRBD2 (6 bases). Trimming removed 8 bases at V and 8 bases at J, with 10 bases between. The germline gives CDR1 MDHEN, CDR2 SYDVKM. This CDR3 has 11 residues. The whole variable domain, remainder taken from reference TRBV28 and TRBJ2-1, is DVKVTQSSRYLVKRTGEKVFLECVQDMDHENMFWYRQDPGLGLRLIYFSYDVKMKEKGDIPEGYSVSREKKERFSLILESASTNQTSMYLCASGGWDEQFFGPGTRLTVL.

Notes on this clone: The sample has other DNA sequences that encode this CDR3 too. The CDR3 nucleotides are TGCGCCAGCAGCTTGGGACAGGGTGAGGGCTACACCTTC. This encodes CASSLGQGEGYTF. V and J are TRBV5-1 and TRBJ1-2; 7 bases agree with TRBD1. Germline V lookup: CDR1 SGHRS, CDR2 YFSETQ. V shed 0 bases, J shed 8 bases, and the junction held 4 bases outside the gene matches. There are 13 residues in the CDR3. Based on the CDR3 plus reference TRBV5-1 and TRBJ1-2, the full variable domain is KAGVTQTPRYLIKTRGQQVTLSCSPISGHRSVSWYQQTPGQGLQFLFEYFSETQRNKGNFPGRFSGRQFSNSRSEMNVSTLELGDSALYLCASSLGQGEGYTFGSGTRLTVV.